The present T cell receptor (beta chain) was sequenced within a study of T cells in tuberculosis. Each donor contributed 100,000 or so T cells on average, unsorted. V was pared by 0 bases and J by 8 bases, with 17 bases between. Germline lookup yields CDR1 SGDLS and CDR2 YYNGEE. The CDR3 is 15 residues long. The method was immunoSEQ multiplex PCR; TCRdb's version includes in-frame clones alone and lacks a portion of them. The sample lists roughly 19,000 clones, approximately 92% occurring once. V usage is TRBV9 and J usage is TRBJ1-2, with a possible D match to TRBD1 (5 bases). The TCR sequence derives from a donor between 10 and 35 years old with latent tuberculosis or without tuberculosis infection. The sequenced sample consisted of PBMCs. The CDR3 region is CASSVEPGRGRGYTF. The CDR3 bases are TGTGCCAGCAGCGTAGAACCAGGCCGGGGGAGGGGCTACACCTTC.